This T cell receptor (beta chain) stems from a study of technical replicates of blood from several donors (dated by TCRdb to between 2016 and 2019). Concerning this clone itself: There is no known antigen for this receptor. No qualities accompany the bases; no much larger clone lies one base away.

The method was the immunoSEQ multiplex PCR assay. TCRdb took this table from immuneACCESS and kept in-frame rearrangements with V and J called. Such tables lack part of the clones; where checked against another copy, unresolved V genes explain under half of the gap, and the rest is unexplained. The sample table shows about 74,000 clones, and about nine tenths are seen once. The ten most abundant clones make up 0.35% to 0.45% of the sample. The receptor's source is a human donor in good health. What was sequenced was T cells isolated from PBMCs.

The CDR3 amino acid sequence is: CASSRQGMNNQPQHF. The DNA sequence is given as TGTGCCAGCAGCCGACAGGGAATGAACAATCAGCCCCAGCATTTT. The rearranged segments are TRBV28 and TRBJ1-5; 7 of the junction bases match TRBD1. Clipping removes 6 bases from V and 3 bases from J, with 8 as the unmatched junction base count. Taken from cysteine to phenylalanine, the CDR3 has 15 residues. Of the read, only the CDR3 DNA is kept; its 45 bases are in frame from base 1. Taken from the germline V gene, the CDR1 and CDR2 loops are MDHEN and SYDVKM. This CDR3, with the reference TRBV28 and TRBJ1-5 proteins standing in past its ends, gives the full variable domain DVKVTQSSRYLVKRTGEKVFLECVQDMDHENMFWYRQDPGLGLRLIYFSYDVKMKEKGDIPEGYSVSREKKERFSLILESASTNQTSMYLCASSRQGMNNQPQHFGDGTRLSIL.